This section outlines one T cell receptor (beta chain) sequence together with its context. Both 60 Vbeta primers and 13 Jbeta primers went into the PCR. Profiling relied on immunoSEQ multiplex PCR, and the TCRdb table lists in-frame clones only, not all of them. The sample lists 120,000 to 150,000 clones, 73% seen once, with roughly 14% in the top ten. The data were taken from a study of cytomegalovirus exposure and HLA in healthy donors. Germline V gene sequence: CDR1 MNHEY, CDR2 SVGAGI. Trimming left V 3 bases short and J 0 bases short, with 8 bases between. This CDR3 region has 15 residues. Sequencing used PBMCs. The source is a human donor in good health. This rearrangement joins TRBV6-5 to TRBJ2-2; D is unresolved. CDR3 coding DNA: TGTGCCAGCAGTTATGTCAGCGCGAACACCGGGGAGCTGTTTTTT. It translates to CASSYVSANTGELFF.